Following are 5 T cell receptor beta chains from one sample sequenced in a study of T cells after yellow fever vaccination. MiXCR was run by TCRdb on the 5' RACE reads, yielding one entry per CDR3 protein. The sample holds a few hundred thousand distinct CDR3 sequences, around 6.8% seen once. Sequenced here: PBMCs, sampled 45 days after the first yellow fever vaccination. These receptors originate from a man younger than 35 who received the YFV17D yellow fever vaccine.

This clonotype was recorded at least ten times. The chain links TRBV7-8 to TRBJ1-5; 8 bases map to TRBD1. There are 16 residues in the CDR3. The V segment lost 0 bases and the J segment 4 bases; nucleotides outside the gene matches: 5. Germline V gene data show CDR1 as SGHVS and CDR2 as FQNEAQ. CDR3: CASSLATGDVNQPQHF. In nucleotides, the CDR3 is TGTGCCAGCAGCTTAGCGACAGGGGATGTGAATCAGCCCCAGCATTTT.

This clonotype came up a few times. CDR3 in amino acids: CASSWAASGGGEQFF. DNA for the CDR3: TGTGCCAGCAGTTGGGCGGCTAGCGGGGGGGGTGAGCAGTTCTTC. V gene TRBV12-3 or TRBV12-4 combines with J gene TRBJ2-1; 12 bases match TRBD2. The CDR3 consists of 15 residues. V lost 4 bases to trimming and J lost 9 bases; unmatched junction nucleotides: 7.

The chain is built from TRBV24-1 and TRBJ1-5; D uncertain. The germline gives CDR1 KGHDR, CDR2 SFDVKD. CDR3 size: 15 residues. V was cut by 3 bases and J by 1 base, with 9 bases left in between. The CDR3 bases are TGTGCCACCAGTGATACCCGGGTAAGCAATCAGCCCCAGCATTTT. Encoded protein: CATSDTRVSNQPQHF.

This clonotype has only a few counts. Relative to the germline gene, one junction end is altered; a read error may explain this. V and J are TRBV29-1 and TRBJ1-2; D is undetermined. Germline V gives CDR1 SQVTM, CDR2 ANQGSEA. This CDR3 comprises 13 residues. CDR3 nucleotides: TGCAGCGTTGAAGATCTCCGAGACAAGAGGGTCCCCTTC. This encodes CSVEDLRDKRVPF.

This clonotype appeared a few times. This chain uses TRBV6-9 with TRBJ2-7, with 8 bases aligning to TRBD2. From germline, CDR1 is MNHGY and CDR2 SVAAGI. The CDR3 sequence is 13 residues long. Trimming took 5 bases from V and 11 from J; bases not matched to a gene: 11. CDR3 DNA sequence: TGTGCCAGCAGTGCACCCGGGGGGGGGGGCGAGTACTTC. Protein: CASSAPGGGGEYF.